The clone carrying this T cell receptor (beta chain) is a singleton in its sample. Its antigen remains unidentified. The germline V gene has CDR1 MDHEN and CDR2 SYDVKM. The CDR3 has 14 residues. Trimming pared 4 bases from V and 5 bases from J, leaving 14 bases between. This sample was included in a study of shared clonotypes between healthy human individuals. For the study at large: Per-donor plates numbered three CD4 naive, three CD4 memory, two CD8 naive and one CD8 memory.

Deep level was the assay's run setting. Sequencing used immunoSEQ multiplex PCR; TCRdb keeps in-frame clones, though not all of them. The sample includes roughly 1 million clones, 70% to 80% of them seen just once. Donation came from healthy HIV-negative adults that had no recent acute infections or vaccinations. General study points: Sampling used blood alone; tissue repertoires probably differ.

The sequence was collected from a man aged 18 to 35 in good health. Sequencing was carried out using memory CD4+ T cells sorted from blood. The sample's subset: CD45RA-negative fraction. The chain carries TRBV28 and TRBJ1-2; TRBD1 is a possible D gene (6 bases). CDR3 amino acids: CASSWDTRKYGYTF. The CDR3 region has the DNA TGTGCCAGCAGTTGGGACACTAGGAAGTATGGCTACACCTTC.